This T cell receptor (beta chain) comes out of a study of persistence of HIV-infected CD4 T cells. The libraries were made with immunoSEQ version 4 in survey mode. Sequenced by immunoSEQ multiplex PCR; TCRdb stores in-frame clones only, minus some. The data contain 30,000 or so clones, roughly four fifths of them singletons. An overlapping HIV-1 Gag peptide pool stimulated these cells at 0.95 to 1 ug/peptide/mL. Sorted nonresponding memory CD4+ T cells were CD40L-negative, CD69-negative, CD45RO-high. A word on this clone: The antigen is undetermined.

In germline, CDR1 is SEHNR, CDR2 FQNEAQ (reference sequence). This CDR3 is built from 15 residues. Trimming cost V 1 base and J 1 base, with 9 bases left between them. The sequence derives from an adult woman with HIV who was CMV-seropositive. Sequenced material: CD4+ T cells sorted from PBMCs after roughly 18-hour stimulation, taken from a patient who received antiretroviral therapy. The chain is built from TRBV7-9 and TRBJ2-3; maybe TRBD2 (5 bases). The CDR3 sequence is CASSLDVGGTDTQYF. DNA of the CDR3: TGTGCCAGCAGCTTAGATGTCGGGGGCACAGATACGCAGTATTTT.